Shown below are 27 T cell receptor beta chains from a single sample sequenced in a study of beta chain features in type 1 diabetes. Study conclusions and caveats: There was a moderate but significant shortening of TCRB CDR3s in all four CD4+ subsets of Type 1 diabetes patients.

No antigen has been assigned to these receptors. TCRB transcripts that were expressed got sequenced, as all of the isolated RNA had been reverse transcribed. Clones were sequenced by immunoSEQ multiplex PCR, and TCRdb holds only the in-frame ones, with some missing. The sample holds 680,000 or so clones, roughly 13% seen once. Sequences were obtained from naive CD4+ T cells from blood. The receptors were sampled from a man aged 18 to 29 with type 1 diabetes.

This chain uses TRBV11-2 with TRBJ2-4, with TRBD1 identical over 7 bases. The germline CDR1 and CDR2 sequences are SGHAT and FQNNGV. This CDR3 contains 15 residues. With V trimmed by 7 bases and J by 6 bases, 12 bases remained unmatched. The CDR3 is CASTLLTGTANIQYF. The CDR3 coding sequence is TGTGCCAGCACCCTTCTAACCGGGACAGCAAACATTCAGTACTTC.

The J gene is TRBJ1-4, the V gene TRBV29-1; tentatively, D is TRBD1 (5 bases). V was clipped by 3 bases and J by 3 bases, with 11 bases between them. From germline, CDR1 is SQVTM and CDR2 ANQGSEA. This CDR3 is built from 14 residues. This chain's CDR3 is CSVEGPTSNEKLFF. The CDR3 DNA reads TGCAGCGTTGAGGGGCCTACATCTAATGAAAAACTGTTTTTT.

This clone was observed a few times. One end of the junction fails to match germline, which may point to a read error. V gene TRBV15 combines with J gene TRBJ1-3; D may be TRBD1 (5 bases). The germline V gene has CDR1 LNHNV and CDR2 YYDKDF (reference sequence). The CDR3 spans 14 residues. CDR3 DNA sequence: TGTGCCACCAGTCCCAGACAGTCTGGGAACACCATATATTTT. Translation gives CATSPRQSGNTIYF.

This clone has more than one count but fewer than ten. Other DNA sequences in the sample encode the same CDR3. The gene calls are TRBV6-5 and TRBJ1-6, with D tentatively TRBD1 (5 bases). CDR1 and CDR2 from the germline V gene are MNHEY and SVGAGI. V was shortened by 2 bases and J by 6 bases, with 8 bases between the two germline ends. The CDR3 contains 14 residues. CDR3 coding DNA: TGTGCCAGCAGTTACCAGGGATCTAATTCACCCCTCCACTTT. Its protein product is CASSYQGSNSPLHF.

The gene calls are TRBV4-1 and TRBJ2-1; 10 bases match TRBD2. Germline CDR1 is MGHRA and CDR2 is YSYEKL. CDR3 size: 17 residues. The V segment lost 0 bases and the J segment 3 bases; nucleotides outside the gene matches: 5. CDR3 DNA sequence: TGCGCCAGCAGCCAAGATCCGGGGACTAGCGACTACAATGAGCAGTTCTTC. Translated: CASSQDPGTSDYNEQFF.

For the CDR3, the DNA is TGTGCCAGCAGCTTGTCGGGGGGGGCACTCTCCTACAATGAGCAGTTCTTC. Translation: CASSLSGGALSYNEQFF. The chain carries TRBV5-4 and TRBJ2-1; 8 bases match TRBD2. The CDR3 extends over 17 amino acids. Trimming removed 1 base from V and 0 bases from J; junction bases left unmatched: 6. In germline, CDR1 is SGHNT, CDR2 YYREEE (reference sequence). The full variable domain, its missing parts supplied by reference TRBV5-4 and TRBJ2-1, is ETGVTQSPTHLIKTRGQQVTLRCSSQSGHNTVSWYQQALGQGPQFIFQYYREEENGRGNFPPRFSGLQFPNYSSELNVNALELDDSALYLCASSLSGGALSYNEQFFGPGTRLTVL.

This clone was seen just once. The genes are TRBV4-2 and TRBJ2-7; perhaps TRBD1 as D (6 bases). Germline V gene lookup returns CDR1 LGHNA and CDR2 YNFKEQ. The V and J ends lost 1 base and 0 bases respectively, with 13 bases between them. There are 16 residues in the CDR3. Here the CDR3 reads CASSQATGPNSYEQYF. The DNA of the CDR3 is TGTGCCAGCAGCCAAGCGACAGGACCAAACTCCTACGAGCAGTACTTC.

The V and J genes are TRBV6-1 and TRBJ2-7; 7 nucleotides agree with TRBD1. Trimming at V came to 7 bases and at J to 3 bases, leaving 6 bases not matched to a gene. Per germline, CDR1 MNHNS and CDR2 SASEGT. The CDR3 has 13 residues. Here the CDR3 reads CASNFGTDYEQYF. The CDR3 coding sequence is TGTGCCAGCAACTTCGGGACAGACTACGAGCAGTACTTC.

The chain couples TRBV7-9 to TRBJ1-1; no reliable D call. Germline V gene sequence: CDR1 SEHNR, CDR2 FQNEAQ (reference sequence). The V gene lost 6 bases and the J gene lost 3 bases, with 8 bases spanning the gap. There are 12 residues in the CDR3. CDR3 protein: CASSLQYTEAFF. CDR3 sequence (DNA): TGTGCCAGCAGTCTACAGTACACTGAAGCTTTCTTT.

The rearrangement joins TRBV7-3 to TRBJ1-1; D gene uncertain. Germline V gene lookup returns CDR1 SGHTA and CDR2 FQGTGA. This CDR3 contains 13 residues. V shed 3 bases and J shed 3 bases, with 8 bases lying between them. CDR3 region: CASSLAADTEAFF. CDR3 nucleotides: TGTGCCAGCAGCTTGGCGGCGGACACTGAAGCTTTCTTT.

This clone appeared a few times. The chain recombines TRBV7-2 with TRBJ2-1; 9 bases match TRBD2. The trim removed 5 bases at V and 4 bases at J, leaving 3 bases unmatched. The CDR3 runs 14 residues. CDR1 SGHTA and CDR2 FQGNSA come from the germline V gene. As DNA, the CDR3 is TGTGCCAGCAGCACGGGACTAGCATACAATGAGCAGTTCTTC. Residues: CASSTGLAYNEQFF.

In this sample, this clone turned up a few times. The chain couples TRBV9 to TRBJ1-3, with D perhaps TRBD1 (6 bases). Per the germline V gene, CDR1 is SGDLS and CDR2 is YYNGEE. The V end lost 4 bases, the J end lost 0 bases, and 11 bases lay between the germline ends. The CDR3 has 15 amino acids. The CDR3 DNA reads as TGTGCCAGCAGCCCCGGGGGGCTCTCTGGAAACACCATATATTTT. Its protein product is CASSPGGLSGNTIYF. The full variable domain, rest sourced from reference TRBV9 and TRBJ1-3, is DSGVTQTPKHLITATGQRVTLRCSPRSGDLSVYWYQQSLDQGLQFLIQYYNGEERAKGNILERFSAQQFPDLHSELNLSSLELGDSALYFCASSPGGLSGNTIYFGEGSWLTVV.

This clone has more than one count but fewer than ten. This chain connects TRBV10-2 to TRBJ1-5; D not certain. The CDR3 loop spans 14 amino acids. Germline CDR1 WSHSY, CDR2 SAAADI. Trimming left V 6 bases short and J 2 bases short, with 11 bases between. The CDR3 nucleotides are TGCGCCAGCAGCGTGGGAAAGGGCAATCAGCCCCAGCATTTT. Translation gives CASSVGKGNQPQHF.

This clone was observed a few times. The V call is TRBV5-6, the J call TRBJ2-7; D is unresolved. V lost 2 bases and J lost 0, with 6 bases in between. Germline CDR1 and CDR2: SGHDT and YYEEEE. This CDR3 is built from 13 residues. The CDR3 coding sequence is TGTGCCAGCAGCTTTGACACCTCCTACGAGCAGTACTTC. Its protein product is CASSFDTSYEQYF.

This clone has a handful of counts. The chain combines TRBV28 with TRBJ2-3, with a tentative D call TRBD2 (6 bases). The V end lost 8 bases, the J end lost 3 bases, and 18 bases lay between the germline ends. This CDR3 comprises 15 residues. Germline V lookup: CDR1 MDHEN, CDR2 SYDVKM. The CDR3 here is CASAAAGGATDTQYF. CDR3 sequence (DNA): TGTGCCAGCGCCGCCGCGGGCGGGGCTACAGATACGCAGTATTTT.

The rearrangement uses TRBV11-2 and TRBJ2-5; possible D gene TRBD1, 5 bases. CDR1 SGHAT and CDR2 FQNNGV come from the germline V gene. The ends were cut back, 1 base at V and 5 bases at J, with 14 bases in the middle. This CDR3 has 15 residues. The CDR3 DNA reads as TGTGCCAGCAGCTTAGGAGAAGGGGTGTATGAGACCCAGTACTTC. Translation gives CASSLGEGVYETQYF.

The table lists this clone with a few counts. The chain employs TRBV27 and TRBJ2-7, with D unresolved. Trimming removed 8 bases from V and 6 bases from J, with 17 bases in between. This CDR3 is built from 13 residues. Germline CDR1 and CDR2: MNHEY and SMNVEV (reference sequence). CDR3 bases: TGTGCCAGCGCCCTTGGCTTAGGTGTCGAGCAGTACTTC. It codes for CASALGLGVEQYF.

The V gene is TRBV27, the J gene TRBJ2-3; 12 bases fit TRBD2. The length of the CDR3 is 15 residues. V gave up 5 bases and J gave up 6 bases; unmatched junction bases: 6. Germline loops: CDR1 MNHEY, CDR2 SMNVEV (reference sequence). This CDR3 is CASSPLAGGPDTQYF. CDR3 nucleotide sequence: TGTGCCAGCAGTCCCCTAGCGGGGGGGCCCGATACGCAGTATTTT.

The gene calls are TRBV29-1 and TRBJ2-1; D may be TRBD1 (6 bases). This CDR3 contains 13 residues. The V and J ends lost 6 bases and 9 bases respectively, with 18 bases between them. Germline loops: CDR1 SQVTM, CDR2 ANQGSEA. CDR3: CSVVNQGTGEQFF. The CDR3 region has the DNA TGCAGCGTCGTTAACCAGGGGACCGGTGAGCAGTTCTTC.

This chain uses TRBV6-1 with TRBJ2-3; D might be TRBD2 (6 bases). There are 14 residues in the CDR3. Trimming stripped 4 bases from V and 0 bases from J, with 8 bases between. The germline V gene has CDR1 MNHNS and CDR2 SASEGT. The chain's CDR3 is CASSAGGSTDTQYF. The CDR3, as DNA: TGTGCCAGCAGTGCCGGAGGGAGCACAGATACGCAGTATTTT.

A few counts support this clone. The V call is TRBV5-6, the J call TRBJ2-1; D call uncertain. The CDR3 is 16 amino acids. The germline V gene encodes CDR1 SGHDT and CDR2 YYEEEE. V shed 1 base and J shed 5 bases, with 16 bases lying between them. Here the CDR3 reads CASSLNLGSINNEQFF. The CDR3 DNA follows: TGTGCCAGCAGCTTGAATCTGGGCTCAATTAACAATGAGCAGTTCTTC.

The table lists this clone with a few counts. Within the sample, other DNA sequences also encode this same CDR3. The chain carries TRBV30 and TRBJ1-4; the D is unclear. Germline CDR1 is GTSNPN and CDR2 is SVGIG (reference sequence). V was shortened by 1 base and J by 7 bases, with 4 bases between the two germline ends. The CDR3 is 11 amino acids. The CDR3 bases are TGTGCCTGGAGTGGGGTTGAAAAACTGTTTTTT. The encoded protein is CAWSGVEKLFF.

The V call is TRBV20-1, the J call TRBJ2-1, with D hard to call. V lost 5 bases to trimming and J lost 6 bases, with 8 bases between them. Germline-derived CDR1 and CDR2 are DFQATT and SNEGSKA (reference sequence). The CDR3 covers 11 residues. CDR3 sequence reads: CSAWTGNEQFF. The CDR3 DNA sequence: TGCAGTGCTTGGACGGGCAATGAGCAGTTCTTC.

This chain links TRBV28 with TRBJ1-6; no firm D call. CDR3 length equals 13 residues. V lost 0 bases to trimming and J lost 7 bases, with 4 bases between them. From germline, CDR1 is MDHEN and CDR2 SYDVKM. CDR3 sequence: CASSLWGNSPLHF. The CDR3 DNA is TGTGCCAGCAGTTTATGGGGGAATTCACCCCTCCACTTT.

V usage is TRBV5-4 and J usage is TRBJ2-7, with 8 bases fitting TRBD1. Germline V lookup: CDR1 SGHNT, CDR2 YYREEE (reference sequence). This CDR3 comprises 15 residues. Losses at the gene ends were 5 bases for V and 5 bases for J; bases not matched to a gene: 12. CDR3 loop: CASSAASDRDHEQYF. CDR3 DNA sequence: TGTGCCAGCAGTGCCGCCTCGGACAGGGATCACGAGCAGTACTTC.

This clone was seen more than once but under ten times. The rearrangement uses TRBV6-1 and TRBJ1-2, with D unresolved. Germline CDR1 and CDR2: MNHNS and SASEGT. The CDR3 is 13 amino acids. Trimming removed 2 bases from V and 4 bases from J, with 8 bases in between. The CDR3 sequence is CASSERLAYGYTF. The CDR3 region has the DNA TGTGCCAGCAGTGAACGCCTCGCCTATGGCTACACCTTC.

This clone turned up a few times. J is TRBJ2-6 and V is TRBV4-1; perhaps TRBD1 as D (5 bases). Germline V gives CDR1 MGHRA, CDR2 YSYEKL. The CDR3 runs to 17 residues. V lost 0 bases and J 2 bases, leaving 11 bases between the germline ends. In DNA, the CDR3 is TGCGCCAGCAGCCAAGATGCGCAGGGCACTGGGGCCAACGTCCTGACTTTC. Residues: CASSQDAQGTGANVLTF.